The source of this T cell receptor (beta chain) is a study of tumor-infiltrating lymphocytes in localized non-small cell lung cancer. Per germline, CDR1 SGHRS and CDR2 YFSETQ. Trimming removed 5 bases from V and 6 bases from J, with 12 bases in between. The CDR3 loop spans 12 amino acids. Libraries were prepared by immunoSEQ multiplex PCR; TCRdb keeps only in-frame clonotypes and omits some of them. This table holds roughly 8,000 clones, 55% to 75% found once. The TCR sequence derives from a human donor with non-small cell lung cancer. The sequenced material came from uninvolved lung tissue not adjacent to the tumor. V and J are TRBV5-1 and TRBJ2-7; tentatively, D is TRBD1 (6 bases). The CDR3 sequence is CASRSDSSEQYF. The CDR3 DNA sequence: TGCGCCAGCAGGTCGGACAGTTCCGAGCAGTACTTC.